A selection of T cell receptor beta chains follows, all from one sample in a study of T cells in localized non-small cell lung cancer. Generated by immunoSEQ multiplex PCR, the TCRdb table keeps only in-frame clones and is missing some. The sample consists of approximately 54,000 clones, approximately 82% of them appearing once. This material consisted of peripheral blood, taken before any cancer treatment. The source is an older female donor with stage II squamous cell lung carcinoma. Each CDR3 is given with its conserved first and last residue. The order of the fields is D gene, clone size, V gene, J gene, CDR3 protein, CDR3 DNA. D genes are given only for firm matches. Clone sizes are given selectively: once, few, many, or a class where the clone is expanded.

>.|.|TRBV19|TRBJ1-2
CASTLEGHGYTF
TGTGCCAGCACCCTGGAGGGACATGGCTACACCTTC
>.|.|TRBV6-5|TRBJ2-7
CASSRDTTYEQYF
TGTGCCAGCAGTAGGGACACGACCTACGAGCAGTACTTC
>.|once|TRBV5-4|TRBJ2-2
CASSLNWQATGELFF
TGTGCCAGCAGCTTGAACTGGCAGGCTACCGGGGAGCTGTTTTTT
>.|.|TRBV30|TRBJ1-6
CAWRLGQLQNSPLHF
TGTGCCTGGAGACTTGGACAGCTGCAAAATTCACCCCTCCACTTT
>.|few|TRBV7-3|TRBJ1-1
CASRTREGTEAFF
TGTGCCAGCAGGACCAGGGAGGGGACTGAAGCTTTCTTT
>TRBD1|.|TRBV2|TRBJ1-1
CASSVLQGRAEVFF
TGTGCCAGCAGTGTCTTACAGGGGCGGGCTGAAGTTTTCTTT
>.|.|TRBV19|TRBJ2-7
CASSIAVGSTYEQYF
TGTGCCAGTAGTATAGCAGTGGGATCCACCTACGAGCAGTACTTC
>.|.|TRBV12-5|TRBJ1-2
CASGLNGAMGGYTF
TGTGCTAGTGGTTTGAACGGGGCCATGGGTGGCTACACCTTC
>TRBD1|.|TRBV6-1|TRBJ1-5
CASSDPGGASNQPQHF
TGTGCCAGCAGTGATCCAGGGGGAGCGAGCAATCAGCCCCAGCATTTT
>TRBD2|.|TRBV4-3|TRBJ2-7
CASSQLAGGPHEQYF
TGCGCCAGCAGCCAACTAGCGGGGGGGCCCCACGAGCAGTACTTC
>.|.|TRBV5-1|TRBJ2-1
CASSLGGISYNEQFF
TGCGCCAGCAGCTTGGGCGGGATCTCCTACAATGAGCAGTTCTTC
>.|.|TRBV9|TRBJ1-4
CASSAPTPGGEKLFF
TGTGCCAGCAGCGCCCCGACTCCCGGAGGTGAAAAACTGTTTTTT
>.|many|TRBV7-2|TRBJ1-1
CASSLKLPGTEAFF
TGTGCCAGCAGCTTAAAACTGCCGGGCACTGAAGCTTTCTTT
>TRBD1|.|TRBV25-1|TRBJ1-4
CASSDYRGISTNEKLFF
TGTGCCAGCAGTGATTACAGGGGAATTTCAACTAATGAAAAACTGTTTTTT
>.|.|TRBV5-1|TRBJ2-5
CASSFTSDSQETQYF
TGCGCCAGCAGCTTCACCTCAGATTCACAAGAGACCCAGTACTTC
>TRBD1|.|TRBV7-8|TRBJ1-4
CASSLAQGASEKLFF
TGTGCCAGCAGCTTAGCGCAGGGGGCGAGTGAAAAACTGTTTTTT
>.|.|TRBV28|TRBJ1-1
CASSLLTAGQNTEAFF
TGTGCCAGCAGTTTATTGACGGCAGGGCAGAACACTGAAGCTTTCTTT
>TRBD1|.|TRBV29-1|TRBJ2-1
CSVLGQYTNEQFF
TGCAGCGTTCTGGGACAGTATACCAATGAGCAGTTCTTC
>.|.|TRBV7-2|TRBJ1-5
CASSLVGTRLPNQPQHF
TGTGCCAGCAGCTTAGTGGGGACAAGGCTCCCCAATCAGCCCCAGCATTTT
>.|.|TRBV5-8|TRBJ1-1
CASSQGGVNTEAFF
TGCGCCAGCAGCCAAGGGGGGGTGAACACTGAAGCTTTCTTT
>.|.|TRBV4-3|TRBJ2-2
CASSQGRVNTGELFF
TGCGCCAGCAGCCAGGGACGGGTGAACACCGGGGAGCTGTTTTTT
>.|.|TRBV6-1|TRBJ1-6
CASSSKKDSPLHF
TGTGCCAGCAGTTCAAAGAAGGATTCACCCCTCCACTTT
>.|.|TRBV29-1|TRBJ1-3
CSVAGGSSGNTIYF
TGCAGCGTGGCAGGCGGAAGCTCTGGAAACACCATATATTTT
>TRBD1|few|TRBV27|TRBJ1-6
CASSLIFGQGYSPLHF
TGTGCCAGCAGTTTAATTTTTGGACAGGGGTACTCACCCCTCCACTTT
>TRBD1|.|TRBV6-4|TRBJ1-2
CASSDQGGSWGYTF
TGTGCCAGCAGTGACCAGGGGGGTTCTTGGGGCTACACCTTC
>.|.|TRBV11-2|TRBJ1-3
CASSAQGAPSGNTIYF
TGTGCCAGCAGCGCACAGGGAGCTCCCTCTGGAAACACCATATATTTT
>.|.|TRBV2|TRBJ2-7
CASERRADEQYF
TGTGCCAGCGAACGAAGGGCCGACGAGCAGTACTTC
>TRBD1|.|TRBV2|TRBJ2-3
CASSGGQGSTDTQYF
TGTGCCAGCAGCGGTGGACAGGGAAGCACAGATACGCAGTATTTT
>.|few|TRBV6-1|TRBJ1-2
CATRLGGYTF
TGTGCCACCCGACTAGGTGGCTACACCTTC
>TRBD2|.|TRBV7-2|TRBJ2-3
CASSLASGGGDTQYF
TGTGCCAGCAGCTTAGCTAGCGGGGGGGGAGATACGCAGTATTTT
>.|.|TRBV5-1|TRBJ2-7
CASSLAGEIYEQYF
TGCGCCAGCAGCTTGGCGGGGGAAATATACGAGCAGTACTTC
>TRBD1|.|TRBV9|TRBJ1-1
CASNPQGLNTEAFF
TGTGCCAGCAACCCACAGGGGTTAAACACTGAAGCTTTCTTT
>TRBD2|.|TRBV18|TRBJ2-3
CASSPQMWRGSDTQYF
TGTGCCAGCTCACCACAGATGTGGCGGGGGTCAGATACGCAGTATTTT
>.|.|TRBV2|TRBJ1-5
CASSGEGVGSSRQPQHF
TGTGCCAGCAGTGGTGAGGGGGTAGGAAGCTCGCGTCAGCCCCAGCATTTT
>TRBD1|.|TRBV7-7|TRBJ1-1
CASSLAGRGHTEAFF
TGTGCCAGCAGCTTAGCGGGCAGGGGGCACACTGAAGCTTTCTTT
>TRBD1|.|TRBV2|TRBJ1-5
CASRLRQGNQPQHF
TGTGCCAGCAGACTAAGACAGGGGAATCAGCCCCAGCATTTT
>.|few|TRBV28|TRBJ1-1
CASSLPSEAFF
TGTGCCAGCAGTTTACCTAGTGAAGCTTTCTTT
>.|once|TRBV11-2|TRBJ1-1
CASSLDGRAKNTEAFF
TGTGCCAGCAGCTTAGATGGCAGGGCTAAGAACACTGAAGCTTTCTTT
>.|once|TRBV5-4|TRBJ2-7
CASSPRAGTYEQYF
TGTGCCAGCAGCCCCAGGGCGGGAACCTACGAGCAGTACTTC
>TRBD2|.|TRBV7-6|TRBJ2-5
CASSLAPAGGLETQYF
TGTGCCAGCAGCTTGGCGCCGGCGGGGGGGCTAGAGACCCAGTACTTC
>.|.|TRBV5-6|TRBJ1-1
CASSFGWGGTEAFF
TGTGCCAGCAGCTTCGGTTGGGGGGGCACTGAAGCTTTCTTT
>.|.|TRBV6-1|TRBJ1-4
CASSGWTAEKLFF
TGTGCCAGCAGTGGGTGGACAGCCGAAAAACTGTTTTTT
>.|.|TRBV5-5|TRBJ1-2
CASSAPGREKGYTF
TGTGCCAGCAGCGCCCCGGGACGGGAGAAGGGCTACACCTTC
>.|.|TRBV10-3|TRBJ1-1
CAISDGLRNTEAFF
TGTGCCATCAGTGACGGTCTCCGTAACACTGAAGCTTTCTTT
>.|few|TRBV6-1|TRBJ1-2
CASKTAGNEGYTF
TGTGCCAGCAAGACAGCAGGGAATGAGGGCTACACCTTC
>.|.|TRBV5-6|TRBJ1-2
CASSLREVVNGYGYTF
TGTGCCAGCAGCTTGAGGGAAGTGGTTAACGGCTATGGCTACACCTTC
>.|.|TRBV5-1|TRBJ1-6
CASSTDGNSPLHF
TGCGCCAGCAGTACGGACGGGAATTCACCCCTCCACTTT
>TRBD1|.|TRBV25-1|TRBJ1-2
CASRETGLDGYTF
TGTGCCAGCAGGGAGACAGGGCTGGATGGCTACACCTTC
>.|.|TRBV7-2|TRBJ2-5
CASSTRLGYQETQYF
TGTGCCAGCAGCACTCGACTGGGTTACCAAGAGACCCAGTACTTC
>.|once|TRBV27|TRBJ1-2
CASSPSTRGGSNYGYTF
TGTGCCAGCAGTCCGTCAACTAGGGGAGGATCTAACTATGGCTACACCTTC
>.|.|TRBV20-1|TRBJ2-5
CSAGKKETQYF
TGCAGTGCTGGGAAAAAAGAGACCCAGTACTTC
>.|.|TRBV29-1|TRBJ1-1
CSVEDAGVGNTEAFF
TGCAGCGTTGAAGACGCCGGGGTAGGGAACACTGAAGCTTTCTTT
>.|.|TRBV12-5|TRBJ2-5
CASGLEEETQYF
TGTGCTAGTGGTTTGGAGGAGGAGACCCAGTACTTC
>.|.|TRBV9|TRBJ1-1
CASSPRWGANTEAFF
TGTGCCAGCAGCCCCCGTTGGGGAGCGAACACTGAAGCTTTCTTT